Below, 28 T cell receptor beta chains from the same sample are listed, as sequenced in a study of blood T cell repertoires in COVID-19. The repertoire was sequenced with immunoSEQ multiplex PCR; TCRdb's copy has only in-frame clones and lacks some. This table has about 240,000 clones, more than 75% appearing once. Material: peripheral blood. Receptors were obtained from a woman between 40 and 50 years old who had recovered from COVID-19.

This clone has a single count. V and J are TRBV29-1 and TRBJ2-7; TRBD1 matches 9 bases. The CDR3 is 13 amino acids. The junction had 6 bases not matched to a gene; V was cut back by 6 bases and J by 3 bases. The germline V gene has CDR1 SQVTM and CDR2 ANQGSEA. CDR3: CSVTGTGRYEQYF. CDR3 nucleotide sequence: TGCAGCGTAACCGGGACAGGGCGCTACGAGCAGTACTTC.

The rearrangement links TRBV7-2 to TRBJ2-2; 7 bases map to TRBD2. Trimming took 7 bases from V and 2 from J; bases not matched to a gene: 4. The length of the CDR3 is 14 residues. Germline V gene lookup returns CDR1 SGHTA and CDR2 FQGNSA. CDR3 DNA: TGTGCCAGCAACCCTAGCGGAAACACCGGGGAGCTGTTTTTT. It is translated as CASNPSGNTGELFF.

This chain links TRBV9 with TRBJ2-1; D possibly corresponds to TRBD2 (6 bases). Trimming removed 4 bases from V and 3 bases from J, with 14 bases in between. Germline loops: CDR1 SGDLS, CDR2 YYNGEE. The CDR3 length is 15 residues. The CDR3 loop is CASSPTGGDYNEQFF. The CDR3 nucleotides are TGTGCCAGCAGCCCAACCGGCGGGGACTACAATGAGCAGTTCTTC.

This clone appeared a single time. The CDR3 protein is CASRSSAGDTGELFF. The CDR3 DNA is TGCGCCAGCAGGAGCTCAGCGGGGGACACCGGGGAGCTGTTTTTT. The J gene is TRBJ2-2, the V gene TRBV5-1; 8 nucleotides match TRBD2. The CDR3 loop spans 15 amino acids. From germline, CDR1 is SGHRS and CDR2 YFSETQ. Losses at the gene ends were 5 bases for V and 3 bases for J; bases not matched to a gene: 6.

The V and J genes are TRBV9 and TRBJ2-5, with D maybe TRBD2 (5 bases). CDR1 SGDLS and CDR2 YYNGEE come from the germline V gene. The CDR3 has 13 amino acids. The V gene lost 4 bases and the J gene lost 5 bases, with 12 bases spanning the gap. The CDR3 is CASSPGLVETQYF. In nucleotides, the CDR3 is TGTGCCAGCAGCCCTGGACTGGTGGAGACCCAGTACTTC. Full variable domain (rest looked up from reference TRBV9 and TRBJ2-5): DSGVTQTPKHLITATGQRVTLRCSPRSGDLSVYWYQQSLDQGLQFLIQYYNGEERAKGNILERFSAQQFPDLHSELNLSSLELGDSALYFCASSPGLVETQYFGPGTRLLVL.

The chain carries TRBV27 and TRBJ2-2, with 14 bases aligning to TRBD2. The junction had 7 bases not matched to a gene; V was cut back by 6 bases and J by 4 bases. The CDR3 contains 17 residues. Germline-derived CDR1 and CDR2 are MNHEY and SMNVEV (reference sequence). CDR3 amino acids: CASRPRLAGGGTGELFF. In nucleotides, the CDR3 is TGTGCCAGCAGGCCCCGACTAGCGGGAGGGGGCACCGGGGAGCTGTTTTTT.

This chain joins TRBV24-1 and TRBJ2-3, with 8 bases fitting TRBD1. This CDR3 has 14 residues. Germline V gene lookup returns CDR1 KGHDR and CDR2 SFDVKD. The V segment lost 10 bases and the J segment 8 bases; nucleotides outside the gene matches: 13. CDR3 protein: CATGGSAQGATQYF. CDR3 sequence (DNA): TGTGCCACTGGGGGGTCCGCCCAGGGGGCTACGCAGTATTTT.

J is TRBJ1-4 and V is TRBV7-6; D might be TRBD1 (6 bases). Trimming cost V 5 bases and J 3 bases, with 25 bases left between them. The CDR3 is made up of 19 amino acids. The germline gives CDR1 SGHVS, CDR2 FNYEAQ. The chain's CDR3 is CASSPRDTLTRPANEKLFF. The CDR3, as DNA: TGTGCCAGCAGCCCCCGGGACACCTTGACCCGGCCGGCTAATGAAAAACTGTTTTTT.

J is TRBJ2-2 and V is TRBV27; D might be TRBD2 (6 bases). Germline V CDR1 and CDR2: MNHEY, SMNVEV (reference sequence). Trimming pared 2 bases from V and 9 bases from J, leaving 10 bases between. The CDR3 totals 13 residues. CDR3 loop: CASSLTSRRELFF. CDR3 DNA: TGTGCCAGCAGTTTAACTAGCCGTCGGGAGCTGTTTTTT.

CDR3 in DNA: TGTGCCAGCAGGCCGCGCGGGAGGGCCGGGGGAGAGACCCAGTACTTC. Its protein is CASRPRGRAGGETQYF. This sequence joins TRBV2 and TRBJ2-5; 9 bases align to TRBD2. Losses at the gene ends were 6 bases for V and 4 bases for J; bases not matched to a gene: 12. This CDR3 is 16 amino acids long. Germline V CDR1 and CDR2: SNHLY, FYNNEI.

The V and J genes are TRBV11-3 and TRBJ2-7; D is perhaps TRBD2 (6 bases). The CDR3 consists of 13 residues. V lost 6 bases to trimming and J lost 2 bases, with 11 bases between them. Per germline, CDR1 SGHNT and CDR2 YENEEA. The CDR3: CASSAGPTYEQYV. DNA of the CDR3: TGTGCCAGCAGTGCGGGGCCCACCTACGAGCAGTACGTC.

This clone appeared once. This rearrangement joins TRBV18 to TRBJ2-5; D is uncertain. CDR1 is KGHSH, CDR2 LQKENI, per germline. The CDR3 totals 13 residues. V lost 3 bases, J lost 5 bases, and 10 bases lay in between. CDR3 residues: CASSPVGTETQYF. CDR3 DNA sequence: TGTGCCAGCTCACCGGTGGGCACGGAGACCCAGTACTTC.

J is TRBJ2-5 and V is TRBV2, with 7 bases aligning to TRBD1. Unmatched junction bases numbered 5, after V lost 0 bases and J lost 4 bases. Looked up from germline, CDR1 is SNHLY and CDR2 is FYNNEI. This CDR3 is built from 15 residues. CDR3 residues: CASSEAWAGGETQYF. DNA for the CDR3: TGTGCCAGCAGTGAAGCGTGGGCAGGGGGAGAGACCCAGTACTTC.

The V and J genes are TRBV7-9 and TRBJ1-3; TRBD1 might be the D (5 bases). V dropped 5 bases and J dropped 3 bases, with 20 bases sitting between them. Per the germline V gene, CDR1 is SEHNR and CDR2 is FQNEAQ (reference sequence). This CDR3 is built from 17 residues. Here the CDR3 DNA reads TGTGCCAGCAGCCCCCGTGGGACTCCGGGCCGTGGAAACACCATATATTTT. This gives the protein CASSPRGTPGRGNTIYF. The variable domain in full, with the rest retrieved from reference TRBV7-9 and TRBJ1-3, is DTGVSQNPRHKITKRGQNVTFRCDPISEHNRLYWYRQTLGQGPEFLTYFQNEAQLEKSRLLSDRFSAERPKGSFSTLEIQRTEQGDSAMYLCASSPRGTPGRGNTIYFGEGSWLTVV.

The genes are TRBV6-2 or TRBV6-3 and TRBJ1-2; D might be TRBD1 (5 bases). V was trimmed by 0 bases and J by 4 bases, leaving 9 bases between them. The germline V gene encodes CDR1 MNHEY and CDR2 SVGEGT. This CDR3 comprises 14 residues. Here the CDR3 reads CASSYSRVAYGYTF. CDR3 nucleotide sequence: TGTGCCAGCAGTTACTCCAGGGTGGCCTATGGCTACACCTTC.

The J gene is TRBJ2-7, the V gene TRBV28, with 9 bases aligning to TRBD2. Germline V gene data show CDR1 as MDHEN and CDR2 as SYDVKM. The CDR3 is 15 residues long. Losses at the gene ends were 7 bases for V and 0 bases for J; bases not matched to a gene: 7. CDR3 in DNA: TGTGCCAGCACCCTCCCGGGACTAGCCTCCTACGAGCAGTACTTC. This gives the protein CASTLPGLASYEQYF.

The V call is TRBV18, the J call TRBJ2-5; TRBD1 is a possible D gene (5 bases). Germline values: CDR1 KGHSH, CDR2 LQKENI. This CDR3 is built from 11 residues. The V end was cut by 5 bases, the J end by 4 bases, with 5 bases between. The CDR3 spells CASSRGETQYF. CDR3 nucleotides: TGTGCCAGCTCAAGGGGAGAGACCCAGTACTTC. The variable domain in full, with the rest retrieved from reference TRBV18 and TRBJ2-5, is NAGVMQNPRHLVRRRGQEARLRCSPMKGHSHVYWYRQLPEEGLKFMVYLQKENIIDESGMPKERFSAEFPKEGPSILRIQQVVRGDSAAYFCASSRGETQYFGPGTRLLVL.

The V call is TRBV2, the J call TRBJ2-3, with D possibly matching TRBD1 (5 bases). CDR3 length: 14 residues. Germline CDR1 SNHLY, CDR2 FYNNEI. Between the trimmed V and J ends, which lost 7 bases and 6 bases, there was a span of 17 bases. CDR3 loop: CASTSPNSGDTQYF. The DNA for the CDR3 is TGTGCCAGCACCAGTCCCAACTCAGGGGATACGCAGTATTTT.

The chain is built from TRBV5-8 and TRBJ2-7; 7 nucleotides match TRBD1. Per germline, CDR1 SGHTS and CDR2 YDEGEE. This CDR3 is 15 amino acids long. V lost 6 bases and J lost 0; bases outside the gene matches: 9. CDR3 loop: CASTPGQRSSYEQYF. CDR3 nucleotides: TGTGCCAGCACCCCGGGACAGCGCAGCTCCTACGAGCAGTACTTC.

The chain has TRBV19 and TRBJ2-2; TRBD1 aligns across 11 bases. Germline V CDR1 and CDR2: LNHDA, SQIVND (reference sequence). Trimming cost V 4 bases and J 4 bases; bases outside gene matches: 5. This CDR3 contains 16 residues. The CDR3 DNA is TGTGCCAGTAGTACCCGGGGGACAGGGGGCACCGGGGAGCTGTTTTTT. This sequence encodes CASSTRGTGGTGELFF.

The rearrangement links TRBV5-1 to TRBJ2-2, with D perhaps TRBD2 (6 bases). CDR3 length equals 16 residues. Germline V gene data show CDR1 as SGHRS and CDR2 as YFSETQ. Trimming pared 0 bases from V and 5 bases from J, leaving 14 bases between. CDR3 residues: CASSLGGTAGTGELFF. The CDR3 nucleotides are TGCGCCAGCAGCTTGGGGGGCACCGCGGGGACCGGGGAGCTGTTTTTT.

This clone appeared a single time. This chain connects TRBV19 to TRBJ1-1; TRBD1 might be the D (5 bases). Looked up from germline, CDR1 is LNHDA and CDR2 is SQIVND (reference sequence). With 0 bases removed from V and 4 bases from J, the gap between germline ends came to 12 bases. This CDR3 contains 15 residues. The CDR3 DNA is TGTGCCAGTAGTATAGATGCGGGGGGAGGCACTGAAGCTTTCTTT. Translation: CASSIDAGGGTEAFF.

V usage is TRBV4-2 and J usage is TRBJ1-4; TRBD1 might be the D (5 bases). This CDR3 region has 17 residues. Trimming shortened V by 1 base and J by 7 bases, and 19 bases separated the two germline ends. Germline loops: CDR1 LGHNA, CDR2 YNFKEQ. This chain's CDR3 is CASSQAPPGGVGEKLFF. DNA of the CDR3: TGTGCCAGCAGCCAAGCCCCCCCGGGGGGGGTAGGTGAAAAACTGTTTTTT.

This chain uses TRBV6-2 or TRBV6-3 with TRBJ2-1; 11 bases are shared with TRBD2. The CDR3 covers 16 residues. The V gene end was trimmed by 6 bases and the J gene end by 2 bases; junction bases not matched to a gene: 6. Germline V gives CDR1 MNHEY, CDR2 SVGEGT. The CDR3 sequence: CASSHGLAGPYNEQFF. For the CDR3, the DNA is TGTGCCAGCAGCCACGGACTAGCGGGCCCCTACAATGAGCAGTTCTTC.

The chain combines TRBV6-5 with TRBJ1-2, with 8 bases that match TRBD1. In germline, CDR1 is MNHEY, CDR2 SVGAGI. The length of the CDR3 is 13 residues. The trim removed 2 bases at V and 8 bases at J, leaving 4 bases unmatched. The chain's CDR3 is CASSYRTGSGYTF. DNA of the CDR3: TGTGCCAGCAGTTACCGGACAGGGAGCGGCTACACCTTC.

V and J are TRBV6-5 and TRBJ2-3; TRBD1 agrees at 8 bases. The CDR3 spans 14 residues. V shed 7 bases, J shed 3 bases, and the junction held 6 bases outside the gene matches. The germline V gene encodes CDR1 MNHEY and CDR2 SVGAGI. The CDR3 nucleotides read TGTGCCAGCACCCGACAGGGGCGGACAGATACGCAGTATTTT. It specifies CASTRQGRTDTQYF.

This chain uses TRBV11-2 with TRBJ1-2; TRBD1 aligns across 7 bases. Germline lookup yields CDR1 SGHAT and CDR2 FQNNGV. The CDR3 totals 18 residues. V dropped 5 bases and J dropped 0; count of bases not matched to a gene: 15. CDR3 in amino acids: CASSPLGGPGAANYGYTF. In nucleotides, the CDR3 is TGTGCCAGCAGCCCCCTAGGGGGCCCCGGGGCCGCTAACTATGGCTACACCTTC.

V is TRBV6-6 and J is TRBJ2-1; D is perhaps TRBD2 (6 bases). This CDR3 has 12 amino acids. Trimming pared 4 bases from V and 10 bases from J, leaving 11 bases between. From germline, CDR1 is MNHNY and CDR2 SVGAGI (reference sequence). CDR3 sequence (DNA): TGTGCCAGCAGTTGGTCCCTAGCGGAGCAGTTCTTC. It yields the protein CASSWSLAEQFF.